This TCR beta chain was recovered during a study of blood T cell repertoires in COVID-19. In the study overall: Nucleic acid was either cDNA or gDNA, and it came from T cells, B-cell-depleted T cells, or PBMCs.

As originally analysed: The assay estimated nucleated cells by amplifying reference gene primers. Sequencing was performed with immunoSEQ multiplex PCR; in TCRdb, only in-frame clones are kept and a portion is missing. V and J calls and clone size are copied from that table; D and trimming were computed from the DNA. This table holds about 130,000 clones, approximately 77% found once. The CDR3 totals 13 residues. Between the trimmed V and J ends, which lost 5 bases and 3 bases, there was a span of 11 bases. Germline values: CDR1 SGHRS, CDR2 YFSETQ. This sequence originates from a man older than 75 with acute or convalescent COVID-19. The material sequenced was peripheral blood. The chain is built from TRBV5-1 and TRBJ1-1; tentative D call: TRBD1 (6 bases). The CDR3 region is CASRVDRYTEAFF. The CDR3 bases are TGCGCCAGCAGGGTCGACAGGTACACTGAAGCTTTCTTT.